Described below is a single T cell receptor (beta chain) sequence and its context. What it binds is unknown. The data belong to a study of T cell responses to AZD1222 COVID-19 vaccine. Study observations and caveats: Recipients of two AZD1222 doses showed rising Spike-specific TCR breadth and depth.

The table came from immunoSEQ multiplex PCR; TCRdb's copy has only in-frame clones and leaves some out. There are roughly 110,000 clones in the sample; 87% occur only once, and around 4.5% lies in the top ten. Germline assignment: CDR1 DFQATT and CDR2 SNEGSKA (reference sequence). This CDR3 contains 15 residues. The V gene lost 3 bases and the J gene lost 6 bases, with 18 bases spanning the gap. This chain connects TRBV20-1 to TRBJ2-1, with D perhaps TRBD1 (6 bases). The sequence was collected from an adult in good health. The material was peripheral blood, obtained on day 0 of AZD1222 vaccination. The DNA for the CDR3 is TGCAGTGCTAGTAAGGCTACAGGGATAGGCAATGAGCAGTTCTTC. Residues: CSASKATGIGNEQFF.